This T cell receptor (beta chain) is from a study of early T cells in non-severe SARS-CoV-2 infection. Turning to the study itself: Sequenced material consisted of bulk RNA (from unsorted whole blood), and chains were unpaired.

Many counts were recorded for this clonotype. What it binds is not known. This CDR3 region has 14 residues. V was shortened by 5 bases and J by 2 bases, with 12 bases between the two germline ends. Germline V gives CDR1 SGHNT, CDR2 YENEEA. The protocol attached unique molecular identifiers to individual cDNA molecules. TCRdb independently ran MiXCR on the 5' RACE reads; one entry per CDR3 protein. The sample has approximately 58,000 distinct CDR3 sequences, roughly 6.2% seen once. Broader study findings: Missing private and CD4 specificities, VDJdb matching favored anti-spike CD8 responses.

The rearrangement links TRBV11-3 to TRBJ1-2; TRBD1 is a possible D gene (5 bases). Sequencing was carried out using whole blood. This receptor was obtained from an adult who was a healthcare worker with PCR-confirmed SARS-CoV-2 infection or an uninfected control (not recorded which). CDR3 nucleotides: TGTGCCAGCAGCCCGCGTGAGGGGAACTATGGCTACACCTTC. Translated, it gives CASSPREGNYGYTF.